Sequencing of this T cell receptor beta chain was carried out in a study of immune characterization of retroperitoneal liposarcoma (dated by TCRdb to the late 2010s). This clonotype was seen only once. Its cognate antigen has yet to be identified. No clone much larger than this one lies a single base away; base qualities are absent. One read yields weak evidence. Libraries were made using PCR. Reads for this sample came from a NextSeq 500. TCRdb reran the public reads through fastp at Q25 and MiXCR, keeping productive beta chains. A single entry per CDR3 protein holds the most common genes and DNA from its merged rows. In this sample the table shows roughly 2,900 distinct CDR3 sequences, 25% to 30% of which occur a single time. Jointly, the top ten make up about 16% of the sample. V is clipped by 3 bases and J by 4 bases, and the sequence between their germline boundaries is 6 bases long. From its cysteine to its phenylalanine, the CDR3 spans 13 amino acids. Only the CDR3 portion is preserved as DNA: 39 bases, with reading frame beginning at the first base. The germline V gene gives CDR1 as MRHNA and CDR2 as SNTAGT.

This TCR was recovered from a female donor with retroperitoneal liposarcoma. The sequence is built from TRBV6-4 and TRBJ2-2; no D gene call is confident. Sequencing used tumor tissue. The DNA reads TGTGCCAGCAGTGATCGAGGCACCGGGGAGCTGTTTTTT. Its translation is CASSDRGTGELFF.